Following are 8 T cell receptor beta chains from one sample sequenced in a study of T cells in Graves' hyperthyroidism and ophthalmopathy. TCR beta CDR3 regions were amplified from RNA transcripts. An initial round of RT-PCR targeting the TCR CDR3 relied on the HTBI primer set. Using its own MiXCR run on the multiplex PCR reads, TCRdb lists one record per CDR3 protein. The sample shows roughly 570,000 distinct CDR3 sequences, 15% to 18% of them seen only once. Sequenced: blood. These TCRs come from a woman aged 25 to 39 with Graves' hyperthyroidism.

The V and J genes are TRBV3-1 and TRBJ2-3; 8 bases match TRBD2. V shed 4 bases and J 0 bases; nucleotides not matched to a gene: 6. The CDR3 has 16 residues. Germline assignment: CDR1 LGHDT and CDR2 YNNKEL (reference sequence). CDR3 sequence reads: CASSPTSGTSTDTQYF. The CDR3 DNA reads TGTGCCAGCAGCCCAACTAGCGGAACTAGCACAGATACGCAGTATTTT.

This clonotype was recorded at least ten times. The chain combines TRBV3-1 with TRBJ2-1; no definite D call. CDR1 and CDR2 (germline): LGHDT, YNNKEL (reference sequence). V was shortened by 1 base and J by 8 bases, with 18 bases between the two germline ends. The CDR3 is 16 residues long. CDR3 DNA sequence: TGTGCCAGCAGCCAAGGTTTGGATCGCCCCTTTGATGAGCAGTTCTTC. It is translated as CASSQGLDRPFDEQFF.

Concerning this clonotype: One end of the junction varies from germline; a read error may be responsible. The rearrangement joins TRBV19 to TRBJ2-7, with 8 bases identical to TRBD1. This CDR3 has 17 residues. Germline loops: CDR1 LNHDA, CDR2 SQIVND (reference sequence). The DNA of the CDR3 is TGTGCCGGTAGTATACCGACCGGGACAGGTGGGTCATACGAGCAGTACTTC. Translating it yields CAGSIPTGTGGSYEQYF. The full variable domain, in which reference TRBV19 and TRBJ2-7 provide the parts outside the CDR3, is DGGITQSPKYLFRKEGQNVTLSCEQNLNHDAMYWYRQDPGQGLRLIYYSQIVNDFQKGDIAEGYSVSREKKESFPLTVTSAQKNPTAFYLCAGSIPTGTGGSYEQYFGPGTRLTVT.

This clonotype was detected a few times. The CDR3 nucleotides are TGCGCCAGCCTACATAGCCCCAGCACAGATACGCAGCATTTT. Its translation: CASLHSPSTDTQHF. The chain carries TRBV5-1 and TRBJ2-3; D remains unclear. The J call could be wrong; TRBJ1-5 is a better fit for the DNA end. Germline CDR1 and CDR2: SGHRS and YFSETQ. The CDR3 sequence is 14 residues long.

This clonotype was recorded a few times. CDR3 region: CASSASGQHNEKLFF. The CDR3 nucleotides read TGTGCCAGCAGCGCTTCGGGACAGCATAATGAAAAACTGTTTTTT. This chain connects TRBV9 to TRBJ1-4; 7 positions match TRBD1. Germline CDR1 is SGDLS and CDR2 is YYNGEE. The CDR3 runs 15 residues. V gave up 3 bases and J gave up 4 bases; unmatched junction bases: 6.

This clonotype came up a few times. The genes are TRBV12-3 or TRBV12-4 and TRBJ2-6, with 8 bases lining up with TRBD2. This CDR3 has 16 residues. J lost 0 bases, V lost 7 bases, and 5 bases had no gene match. CDR3 nucleotides: TGTGCCAGCATCCTTAGCGGGACCTCTGGGGCCAACGTCCTGACTTTC. Its translation: CASILSGTSGANVLTF.

This clonotype was picked up many times. The rearrangement links TRBV9 to TRBJ2-3, with a tentative D call TRBD2 (5 bases). CDR3 size: 16 residues. The V and J ends lost 4 bases and 0 bases respectively, with 15 bases between them. The germline V gene encodes CDR1 SGDLS and CDR2 YYNGEE. The CDR3 protein is CASSSKRTLSTDTQYF. CDR3 nucleotide sequence: TGTGCCAGCAGCTCAAAGCGGACTCTTAGCACAGATACGCAGTATTTT.

V gene TRBV28 combines with J gene TRBJ1-6, with D possibly matching TRBD1 (5 bases). The germline CDR1 and CDR2 sequences are MDHEN and SYDVKM. CDR3 length equals 15 residues. V lost 1 base and J 8 bases, leaving 12 bases between the germline ends. The CDR3 here is CASSLFGDPYSPLHF. In nucleotides, the CDR3 is TGTGCCAGCAGTTTATTCGGGGACCCATATTCACCCCTCCACTTT.